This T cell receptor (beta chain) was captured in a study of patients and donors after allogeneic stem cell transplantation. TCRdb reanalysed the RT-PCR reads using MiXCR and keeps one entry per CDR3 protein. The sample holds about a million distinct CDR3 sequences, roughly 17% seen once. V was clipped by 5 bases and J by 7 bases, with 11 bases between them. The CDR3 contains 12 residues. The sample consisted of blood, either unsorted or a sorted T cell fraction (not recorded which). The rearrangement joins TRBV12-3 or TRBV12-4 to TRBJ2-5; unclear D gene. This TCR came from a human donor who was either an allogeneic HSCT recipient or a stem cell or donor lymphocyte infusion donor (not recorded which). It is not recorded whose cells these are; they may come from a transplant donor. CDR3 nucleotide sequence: TGTGCCAGCAGTCCCCTCCTCTGGACCCAGTACTTC. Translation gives CASSPLLWTQYF.